A selection of T cell receptor beta chains follows, all from one sample in a study of T cells in Graves' hyperthyroidism and ophthalmopathy. One entry per CDR3 protein results from TCRdb running MiXCR on the multiplex PCR reads. The sample yields roughly 500,000 distinct CDR3 sequences, under 25% seen once. Specimen: blood. The origin of the receptors is a woman in her 70s with Graves' ophthalmopathy. CDR3s include the opening cysteine and the closing phenylalanine or tryptophan. Each record gives: J gene, V gene, D gene, clone size, CDR3 DNA, CDR3 protein. A D gene is named only where the DNA matches it firmly. Expanded clones are given a class, and other clones once, few, many or no size at all.

TRBJ2-7 TRBV5-6 TRBD2 few TGTGCCAGCGGCTGGGGGGGAGCCAGGTTAGACTACGAGCAGTACTTC CASGWGGARLDYEQYF
TRBJ2-2 TRBV20-1 NA NA TGCAGTGCTAGAGATCCGGGATACCCCGGGGAGCTGTTTTTT CSARDPGYPGELFF
TRBJ1-5 TRBV3-1 NA many TGTGCCAGCAGCCAAGCTGGCGATCCGCCCCAGCATTTT CASSQAGDPPQHF
TRBJ2-1 TRBV9 NA NA TGTGCCAGCAGCGGTCGACCGGGACGGGATTACAATGAGCAGTTCTTC CASSGRPGRDYNEQFF
TRBJ2-2 TRBV15 NA NA TGTGCCACCAGCAGGGTGCGGGGGAACACCGGGGAGCTGTTTTTT CATSRVRGNTGELFF
TRBJ1-4 TRBV2 NA few TGTGCCAGCAGGGGTATTGAAAAACTGTTTTTT CASRGIEKLFF
TRBJ2-1 TRBV27 NA many TGTGCCAGCAGACAGGGAGGCAATGAGCAGTTCTTC CASRQGGNEQFF
TRBJ2-7 TRBV18 NA many TGTGCCAGCTCTGTGGCGAGCTCCTACGAGCAGTACTTC CASSVASSYEQYF
TRBJ1-5 TRBV28 NA NA TGTGCCAGCAGTTTGGAGCCGGGGGCAGGTCAGCCCCAGCATTTT CASSLEPGAGQPQHF
TRBJ2-3 TRBV5-1 TRBD2 many TGCGCCAGCAGCTTGACTAGCGGGAGAGTCGCAGATACGCAGTATTTT CASSLTSGRVADTQYF
TRBJ2-5 TRBV30 TRBD2 NA TGTGCCTGGCGGACTAGCGGGGAGACCCAGTACTTC CAWRTSGETQYF
TRBJ2-2 TRBV20-1 TRBD2 few TGCAGTGCTAGCCCCTTAGCGGGAGGGCCCTCGAACACCGGGGAGCTGTTTTTT CSASPLAGGPSNTGELFF
TRBJ2-3 TRBV29-1 TRBD1 few TGCAGCGTTGACCAATCGGACAGGGGGTTCCCAGATACGCAGTATTTT CSVDQSDRGFPDTQYF
TRBJ1-6 TRBV12-3/TRBV12-4 TRBD1 NA TGTGCCAGCAGTTTAGCCTGGGGGACAGCAAATTCACCCCTCCACTTT CASSLAWGTANSPLHF
TRBJ2-1 TRBV2 TRBD1 few TGTGCCAGCAGGACAGGGGACTTCTACAATGAGCAGTTCTTC CASRTGDFYNEQFF
TRBJ1-4 TRBV25-1 TRBD1 NA TGTGCCAGCAGTATCATGGGACAGGGGATTAATGAAAAACTGTTTTTT CASSIMGQGINEKLFF
TRBJ1-1 TRBV7-8 NA many TGTGCCAGCAGCGGCAGGGCGACGTCGAACACTGAAGCTTTCTTT CASSGRATSNTEAFF
TRBJ1-5 TRBV28 TRBD1 many TGTGCCAGCAGCTCAGGGGGCTTGGGCAATCAGCCCCAGCATTTT CASSSGGLGNQPQHF
TRBJ1-4 TRBV6-1 NA few TGTGCCAGCAGCCTTGATGAATGGAATGAAAAACTGTTTTTT CASSLDEWNEKLFF
TRBJ1-2 TRBV7-9 NA few TGTGCCAGCAGCTTAGTTACGGGAGTCTATGGCTACACCTTC CASSLVTGVYGYTF
TRBJ2-7 TRBV7-9 TRBD1 few TGTGCCAGCAGCAAATTCCACCGGGACAGACCCTACGAGCAGTACTTC CASSKFHRDRPYEQYF
TRBJ2-5 TRBV25-1 TRBD1 NA TGTGCCAGCAGAATCCCCGGGACAGGGTTCCAAGAGACCCAGTACTTC CASRIPGTGFQETQYF
TRBJ2-1 TRBV20-1 NA NA TGCAGTGCTAGTTCCCAGGGATTTTACAATGAGCAGTTCTTC CSASSQGFYNEQFF
TRBJ2-3 TRBV4-3 TRBD2 NA TGCGCCAGCAGCCAAAAGCGGGAGGGCCCTAGATTTGGCACAGATACGCAGTATTTT CASSQKREGPRFGTDTQYF
TRBJ1-2 TRBV29-1 TRBD1 few TGCAGCGTCCGGGACAGCCACCTTTCCGGCTACACCTTC CSVRDSHLSGYTF
TRBJ1-2 TRBV27 NA NA TGTGCCAGCAGTTCCTACAGGGAGGAGGGCTACACCTTC CASSSYREEGYTF
TRBJ1-2 TRBV9 NA few TGTGCCAGCAGCACCCGCCTGCAGCAGAACTATGGCTACACCTTC CASSTRLQQNYGYTF
TRBJ2-3 TRBV15 NA NA TGTGCCACCAGCAGAGATTTTCCAGATACGCAGTATTTT CATSRDFPDTQYF
TRBJ2-1 TRBV10-1 TRBD1 NA TGCGCCAGCAGTGACAGGGGGACTGAGCAGTTCTTC CASSDRGTEQFF
TRBJ1-5 TRBV20-1 NA NA TGCAGTGCTAGAACTCCGGTGAGCAATCAGCCCCAGCATTTT CSARTPVSNQPQHF
TRBJ1-2 TRBV14 NA NA TGTGCCAGCAGTCTTAAGTCGGCGGGGGCCTATGGCTACACCTTC CASSLKSAGAYGYTF
TRBJ2-2 TRBV14 TRBD1 few TGTGCCAGCAGCCAAACACAGGGGGTCGGGGAGCTGTTTTTT CASSQTQGVGELFF
TRBJ1-2 TRBV28 TRBD1 many TGTGCCAGCAGCCAGGGGGCGAGCGTTACAATTTATGGCTACACCTTC CASSQGASVTIYGYTF
TRBJ1-2 TRBV20-1 TRBD1 few TGCAGTGGACAGGGGTTTACTCGTGGCTACACCTTC CSGQGFTRGYTF
TRBJ2-7 TRBV10-3 TRBD1 NA TGTGCCATGGGGACAGGGTCCTACGAGCAGTACTTC CAMGTGSYEQYF